The TCR beta chain described here comes from a study of blood T cell repertoires in COVID-19. The V gene lost 7 bases and the J gene lost 4 bases, with 17 bases spanning the gap. Per germline, CDR1 SQVTM and CDR2 ANQGSEA. This CDR3 comprises 14 residues. Profiled with immunoSEQ multiplex PCR; TCRdb holds only in-frame clones, not every one. The sample holds more than 300,000 clones; about 89% are singletons and the top ten take roughly 6.7%. This TCR was recovered from a man aged 18 to 30 who had recovered from COVID-19. The chain joins TRBV29-1 to TRBJ2-1; D might be TRBD1 (6 bases). Sequences were obtained from peripheral blood. The CDR3 region has the DNA TGCAGCGCTGGGACCGGGACAACATACAATGAGCAGTTCTTC. This encodes CSAGTGTTYNEQFF.